These 5 T cell receptor beta chains came from one sample sequenced in a study of blood T cell repertoires in COVID-19. The protocol was immunoSEQ multiplex PCR, while the TCRdb copy is restricted to in-frame clones and leaves out a portion. The data show a few hundred thousand clones, around 88% seen once. The sequencing sample was made of peripheral blood. These receptors all stem from a man at least 80 years old with acute or convalescent COVID-19.

The chain recombines TRBV28 with TRBJ2-1, with 10 bases aligning to TRBD1. Trimming at V came to 4 bases and at J to 5 bases, leaving 14 bases not matched to a gene. This CDR3 is 18 amino acids long. Germline V lookup: CDR1 MDHEN, CDR2 SYDVKM. CDR3 bases: TGTGCCAGCAGTTACATCCACAAGGGACAGGGGATTCACAATGAGCAGTTCTTC. Translated: CASSYIHKGQGIHNEQFF.

This clone was seen only once. This chain uses TRBV7-9 with TRBJ2-3; 7 bases agree with TRBD2. V lost 3 bases, J lost 0 bases, and 3 bases stayed unmatched. The CDR3 is made up of 15 amino acids. Germline V gene data show CDR1 as SEHNR and CDR2 as FQNEAQ (reference sequence). The CDR3 here is CASSFGGTSTDTQYF. Written as DNA, the CDR3 is TGTGCCAGCAGCTTCGGGGGGACTAGCACAGATACGCAGTATTTT.

The chain links TRBV5-1 to TRBJ1-1; 7 bases are shared with TRBD1. The CDR3 contains 14 residues. J lost 4 bases, V lost 4 bases, and 7 bases had no gene match. Germline assignment: CDR1 SGHRS and CDR2 YFSETQ. The CDR3 loop reads CASSLTGQGTEAFF. CDR3 in DNA: TGCGCCAGCAGCCTGACAGGGCAGGGCACTGAAGCTTTCTTT.

The chain is built from TRBV11-2 and TRBJ1-1; D might be TRBD1 (5 bases). Looked up from germline, CDR1 is SGHAT and CDR2 is FQNNGV. The length of the CDR3 is 14 residues. Between the trimmed V and J ends, which lost 4 bases and 5 bases, there was a span of 14 bases. CDR3 protein: CASSSTSGMTEAFF. The CDR3 DNA sequence: TGTGCCAGCAGCTCCACGTCAGGGATGACTGAAGCTTTCTTT. The full variable domain, rest sourced from reference TRBV11-2 and TRBJ1-1, is EAGVAQSPRYKIIEKRQSVAFWCNPISGHATLYWYQQILGQGPKLLIQFQNNGVVDDSQLPKDRFSAERLKGVDSTLKIQPAKLEDSAVYLCASSSTSGMTEAFFGQGTRLTVV.

The gene calls are TRBV5-4 and TRBJ2-7, with D perhaps matching TRBD2 (7 bases). The V gene's germline CDR1 is SGHNT and CDR2 YYREEE (reference sequence). This CDR3 is 17 amino acids long. V was pared by 4 bases and J by 2 bases, with 22 bases between. The CDR3 reads CASSPLIGGADTYEQYF. The CDR3 DNA follows: TGTGCCAGCAGCCCCCTCATTGGGGGGGCCGATACCTACGAGCAGTACTTC.